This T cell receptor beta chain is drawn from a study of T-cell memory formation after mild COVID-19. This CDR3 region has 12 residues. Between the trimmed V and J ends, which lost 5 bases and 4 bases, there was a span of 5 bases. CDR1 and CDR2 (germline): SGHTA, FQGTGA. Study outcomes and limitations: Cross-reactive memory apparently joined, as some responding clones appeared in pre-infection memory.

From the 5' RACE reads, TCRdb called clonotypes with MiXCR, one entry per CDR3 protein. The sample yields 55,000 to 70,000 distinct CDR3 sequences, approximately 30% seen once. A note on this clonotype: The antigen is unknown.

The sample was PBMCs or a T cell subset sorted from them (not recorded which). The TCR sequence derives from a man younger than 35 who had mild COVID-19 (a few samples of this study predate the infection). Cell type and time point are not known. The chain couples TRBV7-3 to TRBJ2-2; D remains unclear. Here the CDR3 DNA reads TGTGCCAGCAGCCCCACCACCGGGGAGCTGTTTTTT. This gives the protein CASSPTTGELFF.